Below, one T cell receptor beta chain is given with its context. The sample is drawn from a study of blood T cell repertoires in COVID-19. Assay: immunoSEQ multiplex PCR; the TCRdb copy retains only in-frame clones and omits some. This table holds some 190,000 clones, 70% to 90% found once. The V end was cut by 3 bases, the J end by 3 bases, with 12 bases between. The CDR3 totals 14 residues. Germline CDR1 is MNHNY and CDR2 is SVGAGI (reference sequence). The TCR was taken from a man aged 18 to 30 with active or convalescent COVID-19. The sequenced sample was peripheral blood. V and J are TRBV6-6 and TRBJ2-7, with D unresolved. Here the CDR3 reads CASSYTRQIYEQYF. The CDR3 bases are TGTGCCAGCAGTTATACGAGGCAGATCTACGAGCAGTACTTC.